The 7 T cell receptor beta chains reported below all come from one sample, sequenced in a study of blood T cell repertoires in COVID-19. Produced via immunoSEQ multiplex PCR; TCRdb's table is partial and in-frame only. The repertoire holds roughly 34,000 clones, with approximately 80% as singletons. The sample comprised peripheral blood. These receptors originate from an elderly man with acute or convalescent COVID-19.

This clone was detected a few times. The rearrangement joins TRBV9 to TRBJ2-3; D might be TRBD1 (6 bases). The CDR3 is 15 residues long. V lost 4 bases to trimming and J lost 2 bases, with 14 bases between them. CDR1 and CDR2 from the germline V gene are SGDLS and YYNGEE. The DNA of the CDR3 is TGTGCCAGCAGCAGAGACAGGCTTTTCACAGATACGCAGTATTTT. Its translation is CASSRDRLFTDTQYF.

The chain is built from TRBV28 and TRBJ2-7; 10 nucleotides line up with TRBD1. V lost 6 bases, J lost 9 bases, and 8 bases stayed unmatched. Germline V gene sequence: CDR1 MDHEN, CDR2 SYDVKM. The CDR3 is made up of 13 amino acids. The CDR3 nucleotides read TGTGCCAGCAGCCCCGGGACAGGGGTGGGGCAGTACTTC. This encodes CASSPGTGVGQYF.

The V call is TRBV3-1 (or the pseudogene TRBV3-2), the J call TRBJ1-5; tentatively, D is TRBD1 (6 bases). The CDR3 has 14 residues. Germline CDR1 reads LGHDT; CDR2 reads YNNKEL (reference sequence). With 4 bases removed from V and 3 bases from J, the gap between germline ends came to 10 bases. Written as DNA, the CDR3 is TGTGCCAGCAGCCCGGGACATATCAATCAGCCCCAGCATTTT. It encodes CASSPGHINQPQHF.

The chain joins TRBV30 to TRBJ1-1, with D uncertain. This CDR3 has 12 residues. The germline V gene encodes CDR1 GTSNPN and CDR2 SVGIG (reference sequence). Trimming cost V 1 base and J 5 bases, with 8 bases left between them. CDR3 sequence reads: CAWSAANTEAFF. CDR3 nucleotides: TGTGCCTGGAGTGCAGCGAATACTGAAGCTTTCTTT.

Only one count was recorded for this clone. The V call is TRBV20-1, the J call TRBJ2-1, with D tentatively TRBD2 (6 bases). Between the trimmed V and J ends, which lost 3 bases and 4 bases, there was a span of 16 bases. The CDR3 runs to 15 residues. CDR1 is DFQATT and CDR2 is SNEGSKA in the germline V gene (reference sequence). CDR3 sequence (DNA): TGCAGTGCTAGTATCGGCCGGACTATTTACAATGAGCAGTTCTTC. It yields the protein CSASIGRTIYNEQFF.

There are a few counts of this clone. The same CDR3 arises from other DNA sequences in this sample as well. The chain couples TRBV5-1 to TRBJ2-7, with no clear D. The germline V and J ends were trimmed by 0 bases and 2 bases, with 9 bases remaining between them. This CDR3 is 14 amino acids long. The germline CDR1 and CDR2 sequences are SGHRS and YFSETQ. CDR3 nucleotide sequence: TGCGCCAGCAGCTTGGTAGTACAGCCCTACGAGCAGTACTTC. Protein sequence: CASSLVVQPYEQYF.

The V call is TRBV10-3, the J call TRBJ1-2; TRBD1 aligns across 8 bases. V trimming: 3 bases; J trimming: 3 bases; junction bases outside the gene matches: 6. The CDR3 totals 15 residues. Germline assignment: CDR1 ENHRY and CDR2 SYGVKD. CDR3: CAISDPGQVDYGYTF. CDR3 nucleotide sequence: TGTGCCATCAGTGACCCGGGACAGGTGGACTATGGCTACACCTTC.